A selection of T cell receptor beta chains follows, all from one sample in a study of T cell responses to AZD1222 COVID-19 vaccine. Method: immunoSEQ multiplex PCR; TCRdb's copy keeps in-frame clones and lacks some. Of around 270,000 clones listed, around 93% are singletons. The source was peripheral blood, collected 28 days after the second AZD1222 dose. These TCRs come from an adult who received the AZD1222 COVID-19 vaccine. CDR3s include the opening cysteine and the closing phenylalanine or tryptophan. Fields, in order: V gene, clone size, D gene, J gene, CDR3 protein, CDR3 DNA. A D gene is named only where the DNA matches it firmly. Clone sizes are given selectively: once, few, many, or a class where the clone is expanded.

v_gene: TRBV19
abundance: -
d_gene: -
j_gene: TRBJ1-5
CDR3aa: CASGGVGQPQHF
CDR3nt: TGTGCCAGTGGAGGGGTTGGACAGCCCCAGCATTTT

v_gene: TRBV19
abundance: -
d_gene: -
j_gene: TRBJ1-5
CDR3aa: CASEFMRGSNQPQHF
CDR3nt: TGTGCCAGCGAATTCATGAGGGGGAGCAATCAGCCCCAGCATTTT

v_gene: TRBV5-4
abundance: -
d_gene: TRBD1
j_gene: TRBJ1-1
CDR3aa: CASSTTGGNTEAFF
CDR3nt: TGTGCCAGCAGCACGACAGGGGGGAACACTGAAGCTTTCTTT

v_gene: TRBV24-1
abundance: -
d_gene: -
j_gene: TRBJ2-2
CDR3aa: CATSDLTSWNTGELFF
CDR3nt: TGTGCCACCAGTGATTTGACTAGCTGGAACACCGGGGAGCTGTTTTTT

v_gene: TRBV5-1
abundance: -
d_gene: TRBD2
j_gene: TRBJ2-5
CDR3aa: CASSLGAGEETQYF
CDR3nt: TGCGCCAGCAGCTTGGGAGCGGGGGAAGAGACCCAGTACTTC

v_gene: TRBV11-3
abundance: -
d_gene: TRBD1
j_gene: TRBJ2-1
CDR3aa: CASSLGQGNEQFF
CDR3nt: TGTGCCAGCAGCTTGGGACAGGGAAATGAGCAGTTCTTC

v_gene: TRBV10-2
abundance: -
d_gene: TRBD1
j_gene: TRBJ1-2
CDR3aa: CASSGRDRGSSGYTF
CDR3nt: TGCGCCAGCAGTGGCCGGGACAGGGGATCGTCGGGCTACACCTTC

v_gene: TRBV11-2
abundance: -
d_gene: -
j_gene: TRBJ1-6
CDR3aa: CASRLQDNSPLHF
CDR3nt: TGTGCCAGCAGGTTACAGGATAATTCACCCCTCCACTTT

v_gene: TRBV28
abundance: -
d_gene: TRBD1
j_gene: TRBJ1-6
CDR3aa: CASGNAGQGRNSPLHF
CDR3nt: TGTGCCAGCGGAAACGCGGGACAGGGACGTAATTCACCCCTCCACTTT

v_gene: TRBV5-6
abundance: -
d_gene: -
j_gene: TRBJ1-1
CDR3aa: CASSWGHRSTEAFF
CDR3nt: TGTGCCAGCAGCTGGGGTCACAGGTCCACTGAAGCTTTCTTT

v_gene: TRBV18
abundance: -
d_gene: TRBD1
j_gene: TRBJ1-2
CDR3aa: CASSSQDRGVYGYTF
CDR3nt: TGTGCCAGCTCTTCCCAGGACAGGGGGGTCTATGGCTACACCTTC

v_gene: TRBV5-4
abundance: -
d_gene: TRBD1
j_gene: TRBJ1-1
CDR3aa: CASSSPQGGHTEAFF
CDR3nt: TGTGCCAGCAGCTCCCCACAGGGGGGGCACACTGAAGCTTTCTTT

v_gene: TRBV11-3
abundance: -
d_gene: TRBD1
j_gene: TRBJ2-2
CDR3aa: CASSLTGDTGELFF
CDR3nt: TGTGCCAGCAGCTTAACAGGGGACACCGGGGAGCTGTTTTTT

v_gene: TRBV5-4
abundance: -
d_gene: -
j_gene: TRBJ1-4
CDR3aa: CASSLQVNEKLFF
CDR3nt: TGTGCCAGCAGCCTTCAGGTTAATGAAAAACTGTTTTTT

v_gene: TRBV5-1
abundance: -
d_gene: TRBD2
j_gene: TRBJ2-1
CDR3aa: CASSLPSGYNEQFF
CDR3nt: TGCGCCAGCAGCTTACCTAGCGGTTACAATGAGCAGTTCTTC

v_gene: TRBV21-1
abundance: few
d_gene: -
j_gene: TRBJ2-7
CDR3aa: CASSRGYEQYF
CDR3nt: TGTGCCAGCAGCAGGGGCTACGAGCAGTACTTC

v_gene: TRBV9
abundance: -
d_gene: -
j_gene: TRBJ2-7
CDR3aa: CASSVATGQAYEQYF
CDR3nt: TGTGCCAGCAGCGTAGCTACAGGACAAGCCTACGAGCAGTACTTC

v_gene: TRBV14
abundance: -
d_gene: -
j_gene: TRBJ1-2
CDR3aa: CASSRRSGARGYTF
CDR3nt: TGTGCCAGCAGCCGAAGGTCGGGGGCGCGGGGCTACACCTTC

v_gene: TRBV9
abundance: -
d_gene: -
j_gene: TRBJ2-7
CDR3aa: CASSAQSAYEQYF
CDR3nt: TGTGCCAGCAGCGCCCAGTCCGCTTACGAGCAGTACTTC

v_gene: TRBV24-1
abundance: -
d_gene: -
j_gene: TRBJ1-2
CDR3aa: CATSGTSTAGYTF
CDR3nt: TGTGCCACCAGTGGGACAAGCACCGCTGGCTACACCTTC

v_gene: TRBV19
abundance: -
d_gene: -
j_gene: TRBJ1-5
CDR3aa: CASSIDGGTNNQPQHF
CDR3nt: TGTGCCAGTAGTATTGATGGGGGAACGAACAATCAGCCCCAGCATTTT

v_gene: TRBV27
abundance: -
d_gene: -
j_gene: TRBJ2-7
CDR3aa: CASSLLGVPSYEQYF
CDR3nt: TGTGCCAGCAGTTTGCTCGGGGTTCCTTCCTACGAGCAGTACTTC

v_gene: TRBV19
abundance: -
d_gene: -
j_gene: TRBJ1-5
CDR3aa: CASLPPGRRDQPQHF
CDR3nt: TGTGCCAGTCTCCCCCCCGGGAGAAGAGATCAGCCCCAGCATTTT

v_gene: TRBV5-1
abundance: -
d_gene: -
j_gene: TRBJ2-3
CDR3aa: CASSLGGDSDTQYF
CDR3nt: TGCGCCAGCAGCTTGGGTGGGGACTCAGATACGCAGTATTTT

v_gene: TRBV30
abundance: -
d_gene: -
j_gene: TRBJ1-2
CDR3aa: CAWSGGRANYGYTF
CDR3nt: TGTGCCTGGAGTGGGGGTCGGGCTAACTATGGCTACACCTTC

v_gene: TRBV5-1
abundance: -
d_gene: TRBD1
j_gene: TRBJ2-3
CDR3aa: CASSPGQGWADTQYF
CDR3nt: TGCGCCAGCAGCCCCGGACAGGGTTGGGCAGATACGCAGTATTTT

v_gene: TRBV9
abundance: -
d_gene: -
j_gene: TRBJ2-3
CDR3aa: CASSPHGSTTDTQYF
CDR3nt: TGTGCCAGCAGTCCCCACGGGAGTACGACAGATACGCAGTATTTT

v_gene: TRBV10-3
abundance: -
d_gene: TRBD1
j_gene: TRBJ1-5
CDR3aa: CAIRQGVGQPQHF
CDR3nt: TGTGCCATACGACAGGGAGTTGGTCAGCCCCAGCATTTT

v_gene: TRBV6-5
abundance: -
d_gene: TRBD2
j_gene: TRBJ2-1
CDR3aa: CASRVAGGLYNEQFF
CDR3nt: TGTGCCAGCAGAGTAGCGGGAGGCCTATACAATGAGCAGTTCTTC

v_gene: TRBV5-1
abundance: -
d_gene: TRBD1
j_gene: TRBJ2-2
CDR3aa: CASSWAGGYTGELFF
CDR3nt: TGCGCCAGCAGCTGGGCAGGGGGCTACACCGGGGAGCTGTTTTTT

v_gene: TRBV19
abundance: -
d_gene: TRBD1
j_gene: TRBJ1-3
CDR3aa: CASQGGTEKNTIYF
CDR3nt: TGTGCCAGCCAAGGAGGGACAGAAAAAAACACCATATATTTT

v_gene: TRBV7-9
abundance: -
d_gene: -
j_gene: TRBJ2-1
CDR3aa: CASSLSGGVGEQFF
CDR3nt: TGTGCCAGCAGCTTATCTGGTGGGGTGGGTGAGCAGTTCTTC

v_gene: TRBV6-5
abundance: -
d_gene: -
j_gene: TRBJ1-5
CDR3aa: CASSEVRGSNQPQHF
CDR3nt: TGTGCCAGCAGCGAGGTCCGGGGGAGCAATCAGCCCCAGCATTTT

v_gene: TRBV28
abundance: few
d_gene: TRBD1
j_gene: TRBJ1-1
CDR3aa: CASSRYRDSNTEAFF
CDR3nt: TGTGCCAGCAGTCGTTACCGGGACAGTAACACTGAAGCTTTCTTT

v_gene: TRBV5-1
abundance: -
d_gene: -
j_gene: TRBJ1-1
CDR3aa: CASSPQVENTEAFF
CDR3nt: TGCGCCAGCAGCCCCCAGGTGGAGAACACTGAAGCTTTCTTT

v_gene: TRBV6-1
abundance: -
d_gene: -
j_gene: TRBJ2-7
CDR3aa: CASSEHGRRSYEQYF
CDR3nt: TGTGCCAGCAGTGAACACGGCAGGCGCTCCTACGAGCAGTACTTC

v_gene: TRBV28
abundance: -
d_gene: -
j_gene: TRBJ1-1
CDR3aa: CASSSASWQTEAFF
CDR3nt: TGTGCCAGCAGTTCCGCGTCGTGGCAGACTGAAGCTTTCTTT

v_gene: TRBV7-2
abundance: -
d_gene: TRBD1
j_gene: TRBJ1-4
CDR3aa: CASSPRTGSNEKLFF
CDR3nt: TGTGCCAGCAGCCCCCGGACAGGGTCTAATGAAAAACTGTTTTTT

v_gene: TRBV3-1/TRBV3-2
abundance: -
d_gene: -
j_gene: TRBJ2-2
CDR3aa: CASSHQDSRGTGELFF
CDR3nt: TGTGCCAGCAGCCACCAGGACAGTCGGGGCACCGGGGAGCTGTTTTTT

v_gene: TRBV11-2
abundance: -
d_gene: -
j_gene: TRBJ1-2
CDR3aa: CASSSGWGNYGYTF
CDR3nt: TGTGCCAGCAGCTCCGGTTGGGGGAACTATGGCTACACCTTC

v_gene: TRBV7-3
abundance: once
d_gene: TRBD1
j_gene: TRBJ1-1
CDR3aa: CASSLTAGGPLSNTEAFF
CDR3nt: TGTGCCAGCAGCTTAACGGCAGGGGGCCCCCTCTCGAACACTGAAGCTTTCTTT

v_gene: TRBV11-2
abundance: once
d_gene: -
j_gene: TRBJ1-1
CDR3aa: CASSFSSDTEAFF
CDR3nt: TGTGCCAGCAGCTTTAGCAGTGACACTGAAGCTTTCTTT

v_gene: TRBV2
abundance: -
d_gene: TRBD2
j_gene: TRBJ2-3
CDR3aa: CASALAGDRTDTQYF
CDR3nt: TGTGCCAGCGCTCTAGCGGGGGACCGCACAGATACGCAGTATTTT

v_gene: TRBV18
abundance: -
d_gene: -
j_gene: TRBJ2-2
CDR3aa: CASSPPGELFF
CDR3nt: TGTGCCAGCTCACCCCCCGGGGAGCTGTTTTTT

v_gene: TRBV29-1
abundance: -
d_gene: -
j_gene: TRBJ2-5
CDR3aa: CGLQSQGETQYF
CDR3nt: TGCGGCCTCCAGAGCCAGGGGGAGACCCAGTACTTC

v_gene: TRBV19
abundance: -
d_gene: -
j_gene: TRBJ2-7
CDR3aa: CASSDSMEQYF
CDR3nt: TGTGCCAGTAGTGATTCGATGGAGCAGTACTTC

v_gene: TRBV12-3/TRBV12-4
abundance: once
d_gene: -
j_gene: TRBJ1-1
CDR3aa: CASSPRGAEAFF
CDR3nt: TGTGCCAGCAGTCCACGGGGGGCTGAAGCTTTCTTT

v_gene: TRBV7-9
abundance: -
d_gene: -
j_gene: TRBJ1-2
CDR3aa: CASSSGPEGNYGYTF
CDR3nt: TGTGCCAGCAGCTCAGGACCCGAGGGAAACTATGGCTACACCTTC

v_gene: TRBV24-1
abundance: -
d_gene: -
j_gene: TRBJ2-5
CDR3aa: CATSDGADQFWETQYF
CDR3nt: TGTGCCACCAGTGATGGGGCAGATCAATTTTGGGAGACCCAGTACTTC

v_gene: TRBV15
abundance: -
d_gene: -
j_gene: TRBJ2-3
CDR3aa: CATSRATDTQYF
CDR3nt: TGTGCCACCAGCAGAGCCACAGATACGCAGTATTTT

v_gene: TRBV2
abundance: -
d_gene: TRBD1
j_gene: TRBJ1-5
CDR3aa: CASSTRDRLGQPQHF
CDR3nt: TGTGCCAGCAGTACCCGGGACAGGTTAGGCCAGCCCCAGCATTTT

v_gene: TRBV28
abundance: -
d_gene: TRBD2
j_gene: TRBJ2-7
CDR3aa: CASSYPSGRLNEQYF
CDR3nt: TGTGCCAGCAGTTATCCTAGCGGGAGATTAAACGAGCAGTACTTC

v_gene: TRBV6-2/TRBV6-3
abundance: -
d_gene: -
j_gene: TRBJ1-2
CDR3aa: CASSSRGSGNYGYTF
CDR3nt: TGTGCCAGCAGCTCCCGAGGCAGTGGGAACTATGGCTACACCTTC

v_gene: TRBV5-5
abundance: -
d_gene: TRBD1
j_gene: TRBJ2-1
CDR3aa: CASSLRGRVAYNEQFF
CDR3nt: TGTGCCAGCAGCTTGAGGGGGCGGGTGGCCTACAATGAGCAGTTCTTC

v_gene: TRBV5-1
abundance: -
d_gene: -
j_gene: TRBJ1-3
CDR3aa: CASSSDGGGNTIYF
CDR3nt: TGCGCCAGCAGTTCCGACGGTGGGGGAAACACCATATATTTT

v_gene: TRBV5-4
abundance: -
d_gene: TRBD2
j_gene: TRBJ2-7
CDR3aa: CASSPTSGGPYEQYF
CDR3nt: TGTGCCAGCAGTCCTACTAGCGGGGGCCCCTACGAGCAGTACTTC

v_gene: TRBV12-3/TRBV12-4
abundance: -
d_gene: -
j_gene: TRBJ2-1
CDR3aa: CASSPGSEQFF
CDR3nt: TGTGCCAGCAGCCCCGGGAGTGAGCAGTTCTTC

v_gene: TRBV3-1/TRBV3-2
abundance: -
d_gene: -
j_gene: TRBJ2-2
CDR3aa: CASSQKRGITGELFF
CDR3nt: TGTGCCAGCAGCCAGAAACGGGGGATAACCGGGGAGCTGTTTTTT

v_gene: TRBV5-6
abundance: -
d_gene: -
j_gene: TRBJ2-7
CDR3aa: CASSLLREQYF
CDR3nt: TGTGCCAGCAGCCTCTTAAGGGAGCAGTACTTC